Shown below are 16 T cell receptor beta chains from a single sample sequenced in a study of T cell responses to AZD1222 COVID-19 vaccine. Profiling relied on immunoSEQ multiplex PCR, and the TCRdb table lists in-frame clones only, not all of them. The profile shows 150,000 to 200,000 clones, roughly 93% of them singletons. The specimen was peripheral blood, collected on day 0 of AZD1222 vaccination. The origin of the receptors is an adult in good health.

This clone was found a few times. V usage is TRBV7-9 and J usage is TRBJ2-1; possible D gene TRBD2, 5 bases. V shed 2 bases and J shed 6 bases, with 11 bases lying between them. CDR1 and CDR2 (germline): SEHNR, FQNEAQ (reference sequence). CDR3 length: 14 amino acids. The CDR3 DNA reads as TGTGCCAGCAGCTTAAGCGGAGTGAGCAATGAGCAGTTCTTC. This codes for CASSLSGVSNEQFF.

V and J are TRBV19 and TRBJ1-3; a weak D match, TRBD1 (6 bases). The ends were cut back, 5 bases at V and 4 bases at J, with 12 bases in the middle. The germline CDR1 and CDR2 sequences are LNHDA and SQIVND (reference sequence). CDR3 length equals 14 residues. The CDR3 DNA follows: TGTGCCAGTAGTGGGACATCGCTGGGAAACACCATATATTTT. Translation gives CASSGTSLGNTIYF.

This clone occurred once. The genes are TRBV4-1 and TRBJ1-4; 7 bases are a match to TRBD1. The trim removed 2 bases at V and 3 bases at J, leaving 3 bases unmatched. The CDR3 spans 15 residues. Germline values: CDR1 MGHRA, CDR2 YSYEKL. This CDR3 reads CASSQTGTANEKLFF. CDR3 coding DNA: TGCGCCAGCAGCCAAACCGGGACAGCTAATGAAAAACTGTTTTTT.

The J gene is TRBJ1-2, the V gene TRBV4-1; D gene uncertain. The CDR3 spans 16 residues. V gave up 0 bases and J gave up 3 bases, with 14 bases separating them. CDR1 is MGHRA, CDR2 YSYEKL, per germline. CDR3 DNA sequence: TGCGCCAGCAGCCAAGATTTTAAAGGAGGCTACTATGGCTACACCTTC. Translation: CASSQDFKGGYYGYTF.

This clone was recorded once. The chain recombines TRBV20-1 with TRBJ1-1, with D unresolved. V gave up 5 bases and J gave up 11 bases, with 12 bases separating them. The CDR3 is 10 residues long. CDR1 is DFQATT and CDR2 is SNEGSKA in the germline V gene (reference sequence). The CDR3 DNA follows: TGCAGTGCTTTCACTGAGGAGGCTTTCTTT. Translated, it gives CSAFTEEAFF.

CDR3 sequence (DNA): TGTGCCTGGAGTGTACTGGTGCTAGCGAGTACGAACACCGGGGAGCTGTTTTTT. This gives the protein CAWSVLVLASTNTGELFF. V gene TRBV30 combines with J gene TRBJ2-2; a weak D match, TRBD2 (6 bases). Germline CDR1 and CDR2: GTSNPN and SVGIG (reference sequence). This CDR3 contains 18 residues. V lost 0 bases and J 0 bases, leaving 17 bases between the germline ends.

CDR3 protein: CASSSYDRNSYEQYF. The CDR3 region has the DNA TGTGCCAGCAGCTCCTACGACAGGAACTCCTACGAGCAGTACTTC. The chain uses TRBV7-6 and TRBJ2-7; weak D call: TRBD1 (6 bases). The length of the CDR3 is 15 residues. V was cut by 4 bases and J by 0 bases, with 13 bases left in between. Germline V CDR1 and CDR2: SGHVS, FNYEAQ.

The rearrangement joins TRBV7-9 to TRBJ2-3; maybe TRBD2 (6 bases). The germline gives CDR1 SEHNR, CDR2 FQNEAQ (reference sequence). The CDR3 loop spans 17 amino acids. The V end was cut by 4 bases, the J end by 4 bases, with 21 bases between. The CDR3 loop reads CASSSGGLARPSDTQYF. As DNA, the CDR3 is TGTGCCAGCAGCTCCGGCGGGCTAGCGAGGCCGTCAGATACGCAGTATTTT.

This clone has only a few counts. The chain couples TRBV11-1 to TRBJ2-5; maybe TRBD1 (6 bases). This CDR3 is built from 16 residues. Germline values: CDR1 SGHAT, CDR2 FQDESV (reference sequence). V lost 5 bases and J lost 5, with 21 bases in between. The CDR3 protein is CASSEQGSRAEETQYF. The CDR3 region has the DNA TGTGCCAGCAGCGAACAGGGTTCGAGGGCGGAGGAGACCCAGTACTTC.

The chain has TRBV28 and TRBJ1-1; 11 bases match TRBD1. J gave up 4 bases and V 5 bases, and 3 bases lay outside the gene matches. CDR3 length: 14 amino acids. Germline V CDR1 and CDR2: MDHEN, SYDVKM. CDR3 DNA sequence: TGTGCCAGCAGTCCCGGGACAGGGGGCACTGAAGCTTTCTTT. Its translation: CASSPGTGGTEAFF.

Only one count was recorded for this clone. CDR3 sequence: CASSFGRDYGYTF. The CDR3 coding sequence is TGTGCCAGCAGCTTCGGCAGGGACTATGGCTACACCTTC. This chain joins TRBV7-3 and TRBJ1-2, with D possibly matching TRBD1 (5 bases). From germline, CDR1 is SGHTA and CDR2 FQGTGA. CDR3 length: 13 residues. V was trimmed by 3 bases and J by 3 bases, leaving 8 bases between them.

V and J are TRBV27 and TRBJ1-3; D perhaps matches TRBD1 (5 bases). Germline-derived CDR1 and CDR2 are MNHEY and SMNVEV (reference sequence). The CDR3 extends over 18 amino acids. Trimming removed 0 bases at V and 0 bases at J, with 15 bases between. The CDR3 DNA sequence: TGTGCCAGCAGTTTATCTCTTCCGGGACCAAGCTCTGGAAACACCATATATTTT. It codes for CASSLSLPGPSSGNTIYF.

V and J are TRBV7-2 and TRBJ2-2; D is unclear. CDR1 is SGHTA, CDR2 FQGNSA, per germline. The V end lost 5 bases, the J end lost 5 bases, and 9 bases lay between the germline ends. CDR3 length: 13 residues. DNA for the CDR3: TGTGCCAGCAGCCAGCCCGCAACCGGGGAGCTGTTTTTT. Amino acid sequence: CASSQPATGELFF.

The table lists this clone with a count of one. The gene calls are TRBV2 and TRBJ2-1, with 11 nucleotides matching TRBD2. Germline CDR1 SNHLY, CDR2 FYNNEI. V lost 8 bases, J lost 9 bases, and 9 bases stayed unmatched. The CDR3 spans 14 residues. The CDR3 loop reads CASQLAGVDGEQFF. The CDR3 nucleotides read TGTGCCAGCCAACTAGCGGGAGTCGATGGTGAGCAGTTCTTC.

The chain carries TRBV6-5 and TRBJ1-2; perhaps TRBD1 as D (6 bases). Trimming shortened V by 5 bases and J by 8 bases, and 9 bases separated the two germline ends. This CDR3 is built from 11 residues. Germline CDR1 and CDR2: MNHEY and SVGAGI. Here the CDR3 DNA reads TGTGCCAGCAGTCGGGGGCAGGGCTACACCTTC. Protein: CASSRGQGYTF.

The chain couples TRBV20-1 to TRBJ2-3, with D perhaps assigned TRBD1 or TRBD2 (5 bases each). Germline CDR1 reads DFQATT; CDR2 reads SNEGSKA (reference sequence). This CDR3 is 11 amino acids long. V dropped 3 bases and J dropped 6 bases, with 7 bases sitting between them. The CDR3 here is CSASWGDTQYF. In nucleotides, the CDR3 is TGCAGTGCTAGTTGGGGGGATACGCAGTATTTT.